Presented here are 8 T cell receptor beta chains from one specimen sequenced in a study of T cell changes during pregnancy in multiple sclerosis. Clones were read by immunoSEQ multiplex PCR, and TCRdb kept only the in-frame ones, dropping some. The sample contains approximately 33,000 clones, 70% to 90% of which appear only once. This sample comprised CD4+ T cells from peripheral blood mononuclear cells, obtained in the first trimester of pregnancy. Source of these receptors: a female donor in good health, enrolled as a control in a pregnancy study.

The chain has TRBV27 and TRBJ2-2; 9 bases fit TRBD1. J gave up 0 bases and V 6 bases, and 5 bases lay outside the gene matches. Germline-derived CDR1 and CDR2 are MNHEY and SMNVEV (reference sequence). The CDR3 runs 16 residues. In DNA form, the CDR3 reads TGTGCCAGCAGCCTACAGGGGGCGGCGAACACCGGGGAGCTGTTTTTT. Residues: CASSLQGAANTGELFF.

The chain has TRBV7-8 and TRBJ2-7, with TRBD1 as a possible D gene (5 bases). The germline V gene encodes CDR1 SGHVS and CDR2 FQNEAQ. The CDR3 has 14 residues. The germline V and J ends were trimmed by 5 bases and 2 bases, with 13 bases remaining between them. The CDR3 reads CASSTDRPAYEQYF. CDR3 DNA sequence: TGTGCCAGCAGCACCGACAGACCAGCCTACGAGCAGTACTTC.

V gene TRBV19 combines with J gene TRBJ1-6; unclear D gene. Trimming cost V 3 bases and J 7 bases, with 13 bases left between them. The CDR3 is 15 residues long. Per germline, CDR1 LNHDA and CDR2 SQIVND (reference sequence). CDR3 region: CASSMVNRINSPLHF. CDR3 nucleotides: TGTGCCAGTAGTATGGTAAACAGAATCAATTCACCCCTCCACTTT.

CDR3 residues: CASSVSLQRGDYEQFF. The CDR3 nucleotides are TGTGCCAGCAGCGTAAGTTTGCAGCGGGGGGACTATGAGCAGTTCTTC. The rearrangement links TRBV9 to TRBJ2-1; 9 nucleotides match TRBD2. The ends lost 1 base at V and 8 bases at J; junction bases unmatched: 10. The CDR3 loop spans 16 amino acids. Per the germline V gene, CDR1 is SGDLS and CDR2 is YYNGEE.

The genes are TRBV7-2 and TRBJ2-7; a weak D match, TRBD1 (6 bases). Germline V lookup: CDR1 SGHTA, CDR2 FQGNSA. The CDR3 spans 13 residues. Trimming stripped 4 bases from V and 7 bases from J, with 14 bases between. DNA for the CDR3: TGTGCCAGCAGCTCACCCGGGACACGGGAGCAGTACTTC. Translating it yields CASSSPGTREQYF.

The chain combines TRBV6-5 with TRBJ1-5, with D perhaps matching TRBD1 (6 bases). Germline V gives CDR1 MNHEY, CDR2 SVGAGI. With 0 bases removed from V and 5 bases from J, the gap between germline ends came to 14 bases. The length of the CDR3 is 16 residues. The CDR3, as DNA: TGTGCCAGCAGTTACTCCCTTGAGGGGGGGGATCAGCCCCAGCATTTT. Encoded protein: CASSYSLEGGDQPQHF.

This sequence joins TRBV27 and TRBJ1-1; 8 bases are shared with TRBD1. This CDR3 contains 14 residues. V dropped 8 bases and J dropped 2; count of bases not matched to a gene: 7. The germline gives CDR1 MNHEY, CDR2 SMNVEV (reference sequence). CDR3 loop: CASWQGAINTEAFF. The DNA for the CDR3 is TGTGCCAGCTGGCAGGGGGCGATTAACACTGAAGCTTTCTTT.

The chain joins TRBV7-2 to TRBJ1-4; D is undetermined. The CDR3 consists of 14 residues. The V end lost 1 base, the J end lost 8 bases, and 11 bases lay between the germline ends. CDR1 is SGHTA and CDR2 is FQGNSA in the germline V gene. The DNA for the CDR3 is TGTGCCAGCAGCTTAGGCAGGCTTGGAGAAAAACTGTTTTTT. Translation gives CASSLGRLGEKLFF.